The T cell receptor (beta chain) described here comes from a study of blood T cell repertoires in COVID-19. This table comes from immunoSEQ multiplex PCR, and its TCRdb copy is limited to in-frame clones, with some not included. The table has about 360,000 clones, roughly 86% seen once. Deletions cut 5 bases from V and 5 bases from J, with 15 bases between. CDR1 SGHTA and CDR2 FQGNSA come from the germline V gene. The CDR3 runs to 14 residues. The sequencing sample was made of peripheral blood. The clonotype comes from a human donor in a cohort sampled during active COVID-19. The chain combines TRBV7-2 with TRBJ2-5, with D perhaps matching TRBD1 (5 bases). CDR3 loop: CASSKGHGEETQYF. In DNA, the CDR3 is TGTGCCAGCAGCAAAGGACACGGTGAGGAGACCCAGTACTTC.